What follows are 9 T cell receptor beta chains derived from one specimen sequenced in a study of metastatic and nonmetastatic thyroid tumors. No treatment of any kind had been given to any patient before thyroid surgery. TCRdb ran MiXCR on the PCR reads. The sample consists of about 59,000 clones, roughly 17% of them appearing once. The sequenced material came from blood. The receptors were gathered from a male donor with papillary thyroid cancer or a benign thyroid nodule (not recorded which). Some clones in this sample may be carry-over from other donors' samples.

This clone has more than one count but fewer than ten. The J gene is TRBJ1-1, the V gene TRBV12-3 or TRBV12-4; a weak D match, TRBD1 (6 bases). Trimming shortened V by 7 bases and J by 5 bases, and 20 bases separated the two germline ends. The CDR3 extends over 15 amino acids. CDR3: CASIYLSTGRTEAFF. CDR3 coding DNA: TGTGCCAGCATTTACCTAAGTACAGGGCGGACTGAAGCTTTCTTT.

The chain links TRBV9 to TRBJ1-1, with 7 bases that match TRBD1. There are 16 residues in the CDR3. Germline V gene lookup returns CDR1 SGDLS and CDR2 YYNGEE. J was trimmed by 2 bases and V by 2 bases; bases with no gene match: 9. The CDR3 loop reads CASSVGLGQFNTEAFF. As DNA, the CDR3 is TGTGCCAGCAGCGTTGGTTTGGGACAGTTTAACACTGAAGCTTTCTTT.

This clone was picked up many times. The V and J genes are TRBV12-3 or TRBV12-4 and TRBJ1-2, with 9 bases that match TRBD1. J was trimmed by 8 bases and V by 1 base; bases with no gene match: 11. The CDR3 runs 16 residues. For the CDR3, the DNA is TGTGCCAGCAGTTTAGGGCGACAGGGGGATGGCTTCGGCTACACCTTC. The encoded protein is CASSLGRQGDGFGYTF.

The chain recombines TRBV11-1 with TRBJ2-3; D unresolved. CDR1 and CDR2 from the germline V gene are SGHAT and FQDESV (reference sequence). The CDR3 spans 21 residues. Trimming took off 0 bases at V and 3 bases at J, with 28 bases between the two ends. Here the CDR3 reads CASSLAWAVSAALEETDTQYF. In DNA, the CDR3 is TGTGCCAGCAGCTTAGCGTGGGCCGTTTCGGCAGCCTTAGAAGAAACAGATACGCAGTATTTT.

Worth noting for this clone: A single base separates this from a much larger clone, so it may be a read error. The rearrangement uses TRBV4-2 and TRBJ2-7; no clear D gene. V lost 1 base to trimming and J lost 7 bases, with 8 bases between them. The germline CDR1 and CDR2 sequences are LGHNA and YNFKEQ. This CDR3 has 12 residues. Written as DNA, the CDR3 is TGTGCCAGCAGCCAAGGGTATTGGGAGCAGTACTTC. Translating it yields CASSQGYWEQYF.

This chain uses TRBV5-4 with TRBJ1-6, with 7 nucleotides matching TRBD1. Germline CDR1 and CDR2: SGHNT and YYREEE (reference sequence). This CDR3 has 20 amino acids. V shed 1 base and J 6 bases; nucleotides not matched to a gene: 19. CDR3 protein: CASSLWGTPPSGTANSPLHF. The CDR3 DNA follows: TGTGCCAGCAGCTTGTGGGGGACCCCTCCTTCCGGGACAGCTAATTCACCCCTCCACTTT. The full variable domain, completed using reference TRBV5-4 and TRBJ1-6, is ETGVTQSPTHLIKTRGQQVTLRCSSQSGHNTVSWYQQALGQGPQFIFQYYREEENGRGNFPPRFSGLQFPNYSSELNVNALELDDSALYLCASSLWGTPPSGTANSPLHFGNGTRLTVT.

This chain joins TRBV11-1 and TRBJ2-1; unclear D gene. V lost 2 bases and J 5 bases, leaving 16 bases between the germline ends. Germline V CDR1 and CDR2: SGHAT, FQDESV (reference sequence). The CDR3 runs to 16 residues. Here the CDR3 DNA reads TGTGCCAGCAGCTTACTCGGGTCTTACCAAAACAATGAGCAGTTCTTC. Translated, it gives CASSLLGSYQNNEQFF.

This clone was seen many times. This chain uses TRBV20-1 with TRBJ2-5, with D tentatively TRBD2 (6 bases). Trimming left V 5 bases short and J 1 base short, with 14 bases between. The CDR3 sequence is 14 residues long. The germline gives CDR1 DFQATT, CDR2 SNEGSKA (reference sequence). CDR3 protein: CSAYPGLIQETQYF. In DNA, the CDR3 is TGCAGTGCTTACCCGGGACTCATCCAAGAGACCCAGTACTTC.

This clone turned up a few times. The chain recombines TRBV24-1 with TRBJ1-3; TRBD1 is a possible D gene (6 bases). Trimming shortened V by 9 bases and J by 0 bases, and 14 bases separated the two germline ends. The CDR3 length is 15 residues. The V gene's germline CDR1 is KGHDR and CDR2 SFDVKD. The CDR3 coding sequence is TGTGCCACCGGGGGCCACAGTGACTCTGGAAACACCATATATTTT. Translation: CATGGHSDSGNTIYF.